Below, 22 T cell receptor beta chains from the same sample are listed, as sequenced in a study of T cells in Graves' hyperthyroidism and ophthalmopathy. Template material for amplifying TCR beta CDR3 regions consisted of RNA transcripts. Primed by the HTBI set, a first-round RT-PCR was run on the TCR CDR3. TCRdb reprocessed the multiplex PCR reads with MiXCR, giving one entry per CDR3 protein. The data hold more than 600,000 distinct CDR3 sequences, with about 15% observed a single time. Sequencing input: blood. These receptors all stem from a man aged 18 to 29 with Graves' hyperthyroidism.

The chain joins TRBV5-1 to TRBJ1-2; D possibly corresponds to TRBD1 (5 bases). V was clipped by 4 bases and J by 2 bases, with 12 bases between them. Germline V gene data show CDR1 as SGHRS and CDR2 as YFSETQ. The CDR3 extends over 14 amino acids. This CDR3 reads CASSPTGDNYGYTF. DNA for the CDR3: TGCGCCAGCAGCCCGACCGGGGACAACTATGGCTACACCTTC. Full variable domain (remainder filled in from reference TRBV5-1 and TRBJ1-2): KAGVTQTPRYLIKTRGQQVTLSCSPISGHRSVSWYQQTPGQGLQFLFEYFSETQRNKGNFPGRFSGRQFSNSRSEMNVSTLELGDSALYLCASSPTGDNYGYTFGSGTRLTVV.

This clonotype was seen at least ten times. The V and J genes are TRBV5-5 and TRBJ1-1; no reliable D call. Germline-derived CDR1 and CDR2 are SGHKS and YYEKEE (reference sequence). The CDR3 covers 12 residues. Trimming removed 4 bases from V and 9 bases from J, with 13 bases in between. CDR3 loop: CASSGSGEQAFF. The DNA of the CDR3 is TGTGCCAGCAGCGGGAGTGGGGAGCAAGCTTTCTTT.

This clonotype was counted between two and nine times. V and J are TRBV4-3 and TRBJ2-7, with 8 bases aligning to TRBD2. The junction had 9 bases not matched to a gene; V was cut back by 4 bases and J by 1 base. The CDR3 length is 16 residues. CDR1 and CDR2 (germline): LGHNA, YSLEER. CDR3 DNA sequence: TGCGCCAGCAGCCGTCCACTTGCGGGGGGTTCCTACGAGCAGTACTTC. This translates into CASSRPLAGGSYEQYF.

Written as DNA, the CDR3 is TGCGCCAGCAGCTTGAGGAGTGCCGGTGAAGCTTTCTTT. It codes for CASSLRSAGEAFF. This chain links TRBV5-1 with TRBJ1-1, with no clear D. V was shortened by 1 base and J by 7 bases, with 11 bases between the two germline ends. Germline CDR1 SGHRS, CDR2 YFSETQ. CDR3 size: 13 residues.

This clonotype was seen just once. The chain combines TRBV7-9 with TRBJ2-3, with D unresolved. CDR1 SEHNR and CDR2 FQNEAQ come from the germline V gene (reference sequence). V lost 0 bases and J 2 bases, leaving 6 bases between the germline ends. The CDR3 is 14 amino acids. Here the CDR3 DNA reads TGTGCCAGCAGCTTAGCCATTAACACAGATACGCAGTATTTT. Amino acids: CASSLAINTDTQYF.

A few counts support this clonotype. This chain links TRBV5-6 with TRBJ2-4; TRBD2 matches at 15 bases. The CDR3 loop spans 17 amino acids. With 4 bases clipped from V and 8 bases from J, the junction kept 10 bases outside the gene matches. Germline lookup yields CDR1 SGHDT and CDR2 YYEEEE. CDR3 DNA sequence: TGTGCCAGCAGCAGCGCCGGGACTAGCGGGAGGAGGGACATTCAGTACTTC. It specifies CASSSAGTSGRRDIQYF.

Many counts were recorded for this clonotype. The CDR3 is CASSYSMGYNQPQHF. CDR3 nucleotides: TGTGCCAGCAGTTACTCGATGGGGTACAATCAGCCCCAGCATTTT. The V and J genes are TRBV6-2 or TRBV6-3 and TRBJ1-5, with D unclear. V lost 0 bases to trimming and J lost 3 bases, with 9 bases between them. Germline V gives CDR1 MNHEY, CDR2 SVGEGT. There are 15 residues in the CDR3.

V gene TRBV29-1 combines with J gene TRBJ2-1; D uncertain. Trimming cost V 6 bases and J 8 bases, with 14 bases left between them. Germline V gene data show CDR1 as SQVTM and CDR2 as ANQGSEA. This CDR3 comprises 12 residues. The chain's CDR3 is CSVLEVSDEQFF. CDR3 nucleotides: TGCAGCGTATTAGAAGTAAGCGATGAGCAGTTCTTC.

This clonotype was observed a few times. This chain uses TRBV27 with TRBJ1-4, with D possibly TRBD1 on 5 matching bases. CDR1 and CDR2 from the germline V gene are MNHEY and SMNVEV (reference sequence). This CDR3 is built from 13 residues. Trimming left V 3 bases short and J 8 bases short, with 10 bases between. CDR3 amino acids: CASSFRAGEKLFF. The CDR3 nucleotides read TGTGCCAGCAGTTTCCGGGCAGGGGAAAAACTGTTTTTT.

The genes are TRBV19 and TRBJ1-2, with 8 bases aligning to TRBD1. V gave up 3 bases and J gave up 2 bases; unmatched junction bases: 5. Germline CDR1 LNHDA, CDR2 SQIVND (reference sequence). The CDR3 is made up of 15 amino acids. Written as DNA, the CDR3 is TGTGCCAGTAGTATCAGGGGGCACTTAAACTATGGCTACACCTTC. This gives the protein CASSIRGHLNYGYTF.

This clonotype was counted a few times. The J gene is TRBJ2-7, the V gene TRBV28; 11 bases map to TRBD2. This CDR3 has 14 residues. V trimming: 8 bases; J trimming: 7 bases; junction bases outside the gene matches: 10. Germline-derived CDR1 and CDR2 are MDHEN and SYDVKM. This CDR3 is CASGLAGGPKEQYF. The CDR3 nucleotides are TGTGCCAGCGGCTTAGCGGGAGGGCCTAAAGAGCAGTACTTC. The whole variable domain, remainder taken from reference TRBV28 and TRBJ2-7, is DVKVTQSSRYLVKRTGEKVFLECVQDMDHENMFWYRQDPGLGLRLIYFSYDVKMKEKGDIPEGYSVSREKKERFSLILESASTNQTSMYLCASGLAGGPKEQYFGPGTRLTVT.

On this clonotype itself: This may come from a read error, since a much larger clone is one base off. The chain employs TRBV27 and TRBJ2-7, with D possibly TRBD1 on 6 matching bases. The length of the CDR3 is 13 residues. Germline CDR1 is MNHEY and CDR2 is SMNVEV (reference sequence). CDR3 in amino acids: CASRITGTYKQYF. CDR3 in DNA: TGTGCCAGCAGAATCACAGGGACCTACAAGCAGTACTTC.

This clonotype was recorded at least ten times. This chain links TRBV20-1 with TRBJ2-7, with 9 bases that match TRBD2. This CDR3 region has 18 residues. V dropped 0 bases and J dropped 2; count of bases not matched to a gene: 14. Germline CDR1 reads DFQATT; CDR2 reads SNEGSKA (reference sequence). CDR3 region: CSARDDKWGREGPYEQYF. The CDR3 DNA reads TGCAGTGCTAGAGATGATAAATGGGGGCGGGAGGGACCCTACGAGCAGTACTTC.

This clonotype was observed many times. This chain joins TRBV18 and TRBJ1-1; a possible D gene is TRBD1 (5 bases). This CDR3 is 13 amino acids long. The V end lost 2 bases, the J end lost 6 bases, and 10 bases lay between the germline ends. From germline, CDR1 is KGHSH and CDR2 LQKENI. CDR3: CASSPAREAEAFF. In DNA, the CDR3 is TGTGCCAGCTCACCAGCCAGGGAAGCTGAAGCTTTCTTT.

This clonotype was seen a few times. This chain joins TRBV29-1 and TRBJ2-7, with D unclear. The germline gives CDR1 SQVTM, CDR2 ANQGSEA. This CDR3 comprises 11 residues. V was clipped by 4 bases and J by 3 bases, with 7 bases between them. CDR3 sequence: CSVVSNYEQYF. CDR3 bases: TGCAGCGTTGTTAGCAACTACGAGCAGTACTTC.

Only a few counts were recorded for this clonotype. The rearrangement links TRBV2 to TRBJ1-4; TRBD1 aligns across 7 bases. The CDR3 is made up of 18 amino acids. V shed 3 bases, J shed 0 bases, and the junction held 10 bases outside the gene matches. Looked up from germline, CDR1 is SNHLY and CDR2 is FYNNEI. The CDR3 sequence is CASSDLITGASTNEKLFF. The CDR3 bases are TGTGCCAGCAGTGACCTTATTACAGGGGCCTCAACTAATGAAAAACTGTTTTTT.

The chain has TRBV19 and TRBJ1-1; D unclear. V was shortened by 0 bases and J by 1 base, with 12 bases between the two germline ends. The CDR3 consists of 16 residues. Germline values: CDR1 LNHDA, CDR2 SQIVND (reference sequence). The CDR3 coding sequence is TGTGCCAGTAGTATAGATTCGGCGGTTCGGAACACTGAAGCTTTCTTT. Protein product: CASSIDSAVRNTEAFF.

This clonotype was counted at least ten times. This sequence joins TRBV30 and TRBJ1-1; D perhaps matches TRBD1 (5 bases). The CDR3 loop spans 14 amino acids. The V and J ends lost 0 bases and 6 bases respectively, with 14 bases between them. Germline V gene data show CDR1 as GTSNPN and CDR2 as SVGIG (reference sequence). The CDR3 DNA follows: TGTGCCTGGAGTGTGGGGGGGGAGGAGGCTGAAGCTTTCTTT. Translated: CAWSVGGEEAEAFF.

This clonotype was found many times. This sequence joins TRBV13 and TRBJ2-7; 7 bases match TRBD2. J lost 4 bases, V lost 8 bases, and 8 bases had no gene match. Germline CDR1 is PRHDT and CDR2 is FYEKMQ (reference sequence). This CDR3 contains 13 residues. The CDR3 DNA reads TGTGCCAGCGGAGGTAGCGGGTTATACGAGCAGTACTTC. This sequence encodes CASGGSGLYEQYF.

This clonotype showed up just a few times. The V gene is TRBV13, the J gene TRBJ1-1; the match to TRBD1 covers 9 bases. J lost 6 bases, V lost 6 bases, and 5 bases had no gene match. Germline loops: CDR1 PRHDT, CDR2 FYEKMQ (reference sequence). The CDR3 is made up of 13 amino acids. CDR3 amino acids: CASSGDRAAEAFF. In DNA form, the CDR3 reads TGTGCCAGCAGTGGGGACAGGGCCGCTGAAGCTTTCTTT.

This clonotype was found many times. CDR3 nucleotides: TGTGCCAGCAGTTCACACAATCAGCCCCAGCATTTT. This encodes CASSSHNQPQHF. The V gene is TRBV12-3 or TRBV12-4, the J gene TRBJ1-5; D gene unclear. The CDR3 has 12 amino acids. V lost 4 bases to trimming and J lost 3 bases, with 4 bases between them.

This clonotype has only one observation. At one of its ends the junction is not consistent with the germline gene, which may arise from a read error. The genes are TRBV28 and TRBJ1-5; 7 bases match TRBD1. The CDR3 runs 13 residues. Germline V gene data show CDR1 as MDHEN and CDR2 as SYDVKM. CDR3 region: CVSVRGTNQPQHF. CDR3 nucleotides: TGTGTCAGCGTCAGGGGGACCAATCAGCCCCAGCATTTT.